The 31 T cell receptor beta chains below were found in one sample sequenced in a study of CD8 T cells in ankylosing spondylitis (dated by TCRdb to about 2017). The library was made by 5' RACE. Instrument on record: Illumina HiSeq 2500. TCRdb passed the public sequencing reads through fastp at Q25 and MiXCR, retaining productive beta sequences. Every entry covers one CDR3 protein and lists the most common genes and DNA from its rows. The sample table contains a few hundred thousand distinct CDR3 sequences; only one count was recorded for 20% to 25% of them. Approximately 3.7% of the sample belongs to the ten largest clones. The specimen sequenced was blood, either unsorted or a sorted T cell fraction (not recorded which). The origin of the receptors is a female donor with ankylosing spondylitis or in good health (not recorded which).

This clonotype was observed many times. The chain is built from TRBV29-1 and TRBJ2-7, with 8 bases fitting TRBD1. J was trimmed by 2 bases and V by 5 bases; bases with no gene match: 2. The germline V gene has CDR1 SQVTM and CDR2 ANQGSEA. The CDR3 loop spans 12 amino acids. For the CDR3, the DNA is TGCAGCGTTCAACAGGGGGCCTACGAGCAGTACTTC. It specifies CSVQQGAYEQYF.

This clonotype was seen just once. The rearrangement links TRBV20-1 to TRBJ2-3; no clear D gene. V dropped 0 bases and J dropped 8 bases, with 18 bases sitting between them. This CDR3 is 15 amino acids long. Per germline, CDR1 DFQATT and CDR2 SNEGSKA (reference sequence). CDR3 DNA: TGCAGTGCTAGAGATTTAGCCGGTATTGGTTTTACGCAGTATTTT. Residues: CSARDLAGIGFTQYF.

The rearrangement uses TRBV7-2 and TRBJ2-7; D unresolved. The germline V gene encodes CDR1 SGHTA and CDR2 FQGNSA. This CDR3 region has 13 residues. Trimming cost V 2 bases and J 4 bases, with 9 bases left between them. CDR3 protein: CASSLPFGYEQYF. CDR3 coding DNA: TGTGCCAGCAGCTTACCGTTTGGTTACGAGCAGTACTTC.

A few counts support this clonotype. This chain links TRBV11-2 with TRBJ2-1, with 10 nucleotides matching TRBD2. Germline CDR1 SGHAT, CDR2 FQNNGV. The CDR3 length is 15 residues. The ends lost 1 base at V and 6 bases at J; junction bases unmatched: 3. This CDR3 is CASSLVGLAINEQFF. DNA for the CDR3: TGTGCCAGCAGCTTAGTGGGACTAGCGATCAATGAGCAGTTCTTC.

DNA for the CDR3: TGTGCCAGCAGCCCTACAAGCTATGGCTACACCTTC. This translates into CASSPTSYGYTF. The rearrangement links TRBV27 to TRBJ1-2; D not resolved. Trimming took off 6 bases at V and 4 bases at J, with 9 bases between the two ends. The germline gives CDR1 MNHEY, CDR2 SMNVEV (reference sequence). This CDR3 region has 12 residues.

This chain links TRBV9 with TRBJ2-3, with 7 positions matching TRBD1. The CDR3 is 15 residues long. V lost 3 bases to trimming and J lost 0 bases; unmatched junction nucleotides: 4. Germline V gene lookup returns CDR1 SGDLS and CDR2 YYNGEE. The CDR3 here is CASSARGISTDTQYF. DNA of the CDR3: TGTGCCAGCAGCGCCAGGGGGATTAGCACAGATACGCAGTATTTT.

This clonotype was counted between two and nine times. The chain couples TRBV7-9 to TRBJ2-1; no firm D call. The CDR3 has 13 amino acids. The V and J ends lost 5 bases and 8 bases respectively, with 13 bases between them. Per the germline V gene, CDR1 is SEHNR and CDR2 is FQNEAQ (reference sequence). The CDR3 here is CASSPRLEHEQFF. The CDR3 DNA reads TGTGCCAGCAGCCCGCGCTTGGAACATGAGCAGTTCTTC.

This clonotype showed up just a few times. V usage is TRBV9 and J usage is TRBJ2-7; D ambiguous. V lost 7 bases to trimming and J lost 5 bases, with 7 bases between them. CDR3 length: 10 amino acids. In germline, CDR1 is SGDLS, CDR2 YYNGEE. The CDR3 nucleotides read TGTGCCAGCCCCCCCGACGAGCAGTACTTC. Encoded protein: CASPPDEQYF. Filled out from reference TRBV9 and TRBJ2-7, the complete variable domain reads DSGVTQTPKHLITATGQRVTLRCSPRSGDLSVYWYQQSLDQGLQFLIQYYNGEERAKGNILERFSAQQFPDLHSELNLSSLELGDSALYFCASPPDEQYFGPGTRLTVT.

The gene calls are TRBV9 and TRBJ2-7; the match to TRBD2 covers 8 bases. The J segment lost 2 bases and the V segment lost 0 bases, leaving 4 bases of the junction unmatched. Germline lookup yields CDR1 SGDLS and CDR2 YYNGEE. This CDR3 is 15 amino acids long. CDR3 region: CASSVDPGGPYEQYF. Written as DNA, the CDR3 is TGTGCCAGCAGCGTAGATCCGGGAGGGCCCTACGAGCAGTACTTC.

This clonotype was seen only a few times. The V gene is TRBV5-1, the J gene TRBJ2-2; D ambiguous. CDR3 length: 15 amino acids. The V end was cut by 4 bases, the J end by 1 base, with 11 bases between. The germline V gene encodes CDR1 SGHRS and CDR2 YFSETQ. The CDR3 region has the DNA TGCGCCAGCAGCCCCTCTGCGAGGAACACCGGGGAGCTGTTTTTT. This encodes CASSPSARNTGELFF. Looking up the rest from reference TRBV5-1 and TRBJ2-2 gives the full variable domain: KAGVTQTPRYLIKTRGQQVTLSCSPISGHRSVSWYQQTPGQGLQFLFEYFSETQRNKGNFPGRFSGRQFSNSRSEMNVSTLELGDSALYLCASSPSARNTGELFFGEGSRLTVL.

This clonotype was picked up a small number of times. The DNA for the CDR3 is TGTGCCAGCAGCCCTTCGGGGGATTGGGTCGAGGGCTACACCTTC. Its translation is CASSPSGDWVEGYTF. The chain joins TRBV27 to TRBJ1-2; D perhaps matches TRBD1 (5 bases). V lost 6 bases to trimming and J lost 8 bases, with 22 bases between them. Germline loops: CDR1 MNHEY, CDR2 SMNVEV (reference sequence). The CDR3 spans 15 residues.

V gene TRBV4-1 combines with J gene TRBJ2-7; 9 nucleotides align to TRBD1. CDR1 MGHRA and CDR2 YSYEKL come from the germline V gene. The CDR3 runs to 16 residues. The ends lost 3 bases at V and 6 bases at J; junction bases unmatched: 12. This CDR3 reads CASSQKVRDRVGEQYF. The CDR3 DNA sequence: TGCGCCAGCAGCCAGAAAGTGCGGGACAGGGTCGGCGAGCAGTACTTC.

V and J are TRBV28 and TRBJ1-6; tentative D call: TRBD1 (5 bases). The V end lost 3 bases, the J end lost 9 bases, and 21 bases lay between the germline ends. This CDR3 contains 17 residues. CDR1 and CDR2 from the germline V gene are MDHEN and SYDVKM. CDR3 coding DNA: TGTGCCAGCAGTTTCGTCGTGGCAGGGCGTCTTGGTTCACCCCTCCACTTT. Its translation is CASSFVVAGRLGSPLHF.

J is TRBJ2-1 and V is TRBV5-1; tentatively, D is TRBD1 (5 bases). V was shortened by 2 bases and J by 5 bases, with 17 bases between the two germline ends. The length of the CDR3 is 16 residues. Germline lookup yields CDR1 SGHRS and CDR2 YFSETQ. The CDR3 spells CASSFEGPGINNEQFF. For the CDR3, the DNA is TGCGCCAGCAGCTTCGAAGGTCCAGGGATAAACAATGAGCAGTTCTTC.

This sequence joins TRBV7-2 and TRBJ2-5, with D unresolved. The CDR3 is 14 amino acids. Germline CDR1 and CDR2: SGHTA and FQGNSA. With 1 base removed from V and 2 bases from J, the gap between germline ends came to 8 bases. The CDR3 DNA is TGTGCCAGCAGCTTAGTCCGAACTCAAGAGACCCAGTACTTC. Protein product: CASSLVRTQETQYF.

This clonotype came up a few times. The V call is TRBV15, the J call TRBJ2-2, with D tentatively TRBD2 (6 bases). V was clipped by 3 bases and J by 6 bases, with 17 bases between them. The germline gives CDR1 LNHNV, CDR2 YYDKDF (reference sequence). The CDR3 sequence is 16 residues long. As DNA, the CDR3 is TGTGCCACCAGCAGGCGTCGAACTAGCCGCGCCGGGGAGCTGTTTTTT. Its protein product is CATSRRRTSRAGELFF.

This clonotype showed up many times. The V gene is TRBV20-1, the J gene TRBJ2-3; D unresolved. The CDR3 spans 12 residues. Trimming shortened V by 5 bases and J by 4 bases, and 10 bases separated the two germline ends. CDR1 DFQATT and CDR2 SNEGSKA come from the germline V gene (reference sequence). CDR3 in DNA: TGCAGTGCTCCATTTGCCGCAGATACGCAGTATTTT. This encodes CSAPFAADTQYF.

This chain uses TRBV19 with TRBJ2-1; 8 bases are a match to TRBD1. The CDR3 is made up of 15 amino acids. The trim removed 6 bases at V and 7 bases at J, leaving 11 bases unmatched. Germline V gene lookup returns CDR1 LNHDA and CDR2 SQIVND (reference sequence). DNA for the CDR3: TGTGCCAGTAGACCAGACCGGGACAGGTGGAATGAGCAGTTCTTC. This encodes CASRPDRDRWNEQFF.

This clonotype has just a few counts. The rearrangement joins TRBV6-2 or TRBV6-3 to TRBJ1-5; D gene uncertain. The CDR3 is 13 residues long. Germline-derived CDR1 and CDR2 are MNHEY and SVGEGT. With 7 bases removed from V and 7 bases from J, the gap between germline ends came to 14 bases. The CDR3 DNA reads as TGTGCCAGCAAGTCCGGGAGAGGACAGCCCCAGCATTTT. Encoded protein: CASKSGRGQPQHF.

The CDR3 protein is CASSEAVLVRGMAFF. Written as DNA, the CDR3 is TGCGCCAGCAGTGAGGCCGTTCTTGTCAGGGGGATGGCTTTCTTT. The chain couples TRBV10-2 to TRBJ1-1; TRBD1 agrees at 7 bases. In germline, CDR1 is WSHSY, CDR2 SAAADI. The V gene end was trimmed by 2 bases and the J gene end by 11 bases; junction bases not matched to a gene: 14. This CDR3 has 15 residues.

V usage is TRBV2 and J usage is TRBJ2-3, with 8 bases fitting TRBD2. Per germline, CDR1 SNHLY and CDR2 FYNNEI. J lost 2 bases, V lost 7 bases, and 5 bases had no gene match. The CDR3 length is 14 residues. CDR3 region: CASKGGRSTDTQYF. The CDR3 coding sequence is TGTGCCAGCAAGGGCGGGAGGTCCACAGATACGCAGTATTTT.

This chain connects TRBV20-1 to TRBJ2-1, with 8 positions matching TRBD2. CDR1 DFQATT and CDR2 SNEGSKA come from the germline V gene (reference sequence). CDR3 size: 15 residues. Germline trimming cut 3 bases from V and 0 bases from J; bases unmatched to any gene: 4. CDR3 protein: CSARGAGGSYNEQFF. The DNA of the CDR3 is TGCAGTGCTAGGGGGGCGGGAGGCTCCTACAATGAGCAGTTCTTC.

This clonotype was observed a handful of times. The chain is built from TRBV12-3 or TRBV12-4 and TRBJ2-7, with 8 bases matching TRBD2. Germline trimming cut 5 bases from V and 5 bases from J; bases unmatched to any gene: 14. There are 16 residues in the CDR3. The CDR3 DNA follows: TGTGCCAGCAGTACCCGACGGGGGGGAGGGGGGAACGAGCAGTACTTC. This codes for CASSTRRGGGGNEQYF.

This clonotype turned up a few times. The V gene is TRBV7-8, the J gene TRBJ2-5, with D possibly TRBD1 on 6 matching bases. CDR3 length equals 13 residues. The V and J ends lost 6 bases and 5 bases respectively, with 13 bases between them. Germline CDR1 SGHVS, CDR2 FQNEAQ. CDR3 nucleotide sequence: TGTGCCAGCAGGCAGTCTAGGGGGGAGACCCAGTACTTC. Translated: CASRQSRGETQYF.

The V and J genes are TRBV21-1 and TRBJ2-1; the listed D gene, TRBD1, was not tested against the DNA. TRBV21-1 constitutes a pseudogene. The CDR3 is 14 amino acids. CDR3 coding DNA: TGTGCCAGCAGGGACAGGGGGCCCTCCCATGAGCAGTTCTTC. As protein: CASRDRGPSHEQFF.

J is TRBJ2-5 and V is TRBV5-1; possible D gene TRBD2, 7 bases. This CDR3 comprises 15 residues. With 0 bases removed from V and 4 bases from J, the gap between germline ends came to 13 bases. The germline V gene encodes CDR1 SGHRS and CDR2 YFSETQ. CDR3 sequence reads: CASSLEQGGVETQYF. Written as DNA, the CDR3 is TGCGCCAGCAGCTTGGAACAGGGAGGGGTAGAGACCCAGTACTTC.

This clonotype was seen repeatedly, ten times or more. This chain links TRBV29-1 with TRBJ2-1; TRBD2 might be the D (5 bases). The CDR3 contains 12 residues. CDR1 SQVTM and CDR2 ANQGSEA come from the germline V gene. V was clipped by 8 bases and J by 7 bases, with 15 bases between them. CDR3 DNA: TGCAGCACTGAAAGATCGGGGAATGAGCAGTTCTTC. Protein: CSTERSGNEQFF.

The chain couples TRBV29-1 to TRBJ2-7, with D perhaps being TRBD1 or TRBD2 (5 bases each). The V end lost 1 base, the J end lost 4 bases, and 14 bases lay between the germline ends. CDR3 length equals 14 residues. Per the germline V gene, CDR1 is SQVTM and CDR2 is ANQGSEA. The CDR3 coding sequence is TGCAGCGTTGAAGGGACAAGAACGGGGTACGAGCAGTACTTC. Protein sequence: CSVEGTRTGYEQYF.

CDR3 bases: TGCAGTGCCAAGCGGGGGCCCTACAATGAGCAGTTCTTC. Translation: CSAKRGPYNEQFF. The chain is built from TRBV20-1 and TRBJ2-1, with 8 bases matching TRBD2. CDR3 length: 13 residues. Germline CDR1 reads DFQATT; CDR2 reads SNEGSKA (reference sequence). Trimming at V came to 6 bases and at J to 2 bases, leaving 3 bases not matched to a gene.

This clonotype was recorded many times. The chain carries TRBV20-1 and TRBJ1-2; D unresolved. Germline values: CDR1 DFQATT, CDR2 SNEGSKA (reference sequence). This CDR3 contains 11 residues. V lost 6 bases, J lost 8 bases, and 13 bases lay in between. The CDR3 DNA follows: TGCAGTGCCGTAGACGCGGGGGGCTACACCTTC. This encodes CSAVDAGGYTF.

The CDR3 sequence: CASSPRFGGDHNEQFF. As DNA, the CDR3 is TGTGCCAGCAGCCCCCGGTTCGGGGGCGACCACAATGAGCAGTTCTTC. This sequence joins TRBV12-3 or TRBV12-4 and TRBJ2-1; D may match TRBD1 or TRBD2 (6 bases each). This CDR3 has 16 amino acids. V was shortened by 6 bases and J by 5 bases, with 20 bases between the two germline ends.